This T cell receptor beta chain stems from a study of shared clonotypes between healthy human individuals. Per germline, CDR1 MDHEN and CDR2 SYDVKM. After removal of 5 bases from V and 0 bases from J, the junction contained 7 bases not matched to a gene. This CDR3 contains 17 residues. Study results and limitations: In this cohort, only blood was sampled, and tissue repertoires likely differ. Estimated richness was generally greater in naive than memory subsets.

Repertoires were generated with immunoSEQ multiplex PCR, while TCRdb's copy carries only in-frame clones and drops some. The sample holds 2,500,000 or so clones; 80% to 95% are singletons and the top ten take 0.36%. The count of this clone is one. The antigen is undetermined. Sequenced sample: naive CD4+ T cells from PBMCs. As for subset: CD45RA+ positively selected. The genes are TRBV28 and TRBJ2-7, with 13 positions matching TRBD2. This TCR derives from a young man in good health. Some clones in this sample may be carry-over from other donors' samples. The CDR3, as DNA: TGTGCCAGCAGTCTCTCACTAGCGGGAGGGAGCTCCTACGAGCAGTACTTC. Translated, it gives CASSLSLAGGSSYEQYF.